This TCR beta chain was obtained from a study of shared clonotypes between healthy human individuals. Whole-study results and caveats: It was the non-shared clonotypes that had lower generation probabilities than clonotypes shared by all four donors. Of the naive CD4 clonotypes, around 5% were shared across a handful of donors.

Comment on this clone: Antigen unknown.

Libraries were prepared by immunoSEQ multiplex PCR; TCRdb keeps only in-frame clonotypes and omits some of them. Here the sample spans around 700,000 clones, 60% to 75% being singletons. Sequenced: memory CD4+ T cells sorted from blood. Regarding subset: CD45RA-negative fraction. This TCR derives from a woman younger than 45 in good health.

Here the CDR3 reads CASSATGPNTGELFF. The CDR3 DNA reads TGTGCCAGCAGTGCGACAGGTCCGAACACCGGGGAGCTGTTTTTT. The chain couples TRBV2 to TRBJ2-2, with D tentatively TRBD1 (6 bases). Germline V lookup: CDR1 SNHLY, CDR2 FYNNEI. Trimming removed 4 bases from V and 0 bases from J, with 9 bases in between. The length of the CDR3 is 15 residues. The full variable domain, completed using reference TRBV2 and TRBJ2-2, is EPEVTQTPSHQVTQMGQEVILRCVPISNHLYFYWYRQILGQKVEFLVSFYNNEISEKSEIFDDQFSVERPDGSNFTLKIRSTKLEDSAMYFCASSATGPNTGELFFGEGSRLTVL.